The 30 T cell receptor beta chains given below trace back to one sample, sequenced in a study of sequential checkpoint blockade in melanoma. As to treatment: randomized to nivolumab then ipilimumab (arm A) or the reverse (arm B). This table comes from immunoSEQ multiplex PCR, and its TCRdb copy is limited to in-frame clones, with some not included. Of 2,500 to 3,000 clones listed, 21% were seen once; the top ten hold around 45%. This material consisted of tumor tissue (inferred from file names), taken from a patient given nivolumab and ipilimumab in sequence. These receptors were obtained from a human patient with melanoma. Some clones in this sample may be carry-over from other donors' samples.

This clone was counted only a few times. This chain joins TRBV11-3 and TRBJ1-1; 8 bases align to TRBD1. The CDR3 extends over 15 amino acids. V shed 2 bases, J shed 1 base, and the junction held 3 bases outside the gene matches. Germline V gene lookup returns CDR1 SGHNT and CDR2 YENEEA. CDR3 loop: CASSLRTGGNTEAFF. CDR3 in DNA: TGTGCCAGCAGCTTACGAACAGGGGGGAACACTGAAGCTTTCTTT.

This clone was recorded a few times. The genes are TRBV11-3 and TRBJ2-4; TRBD1 aligns across 11 bases. In germline, CDR1 is SGHNT, CDR2 YENEEA. The CDR3 loop spans 15 amino acids. The trim removed 5 bases at V and 6 bases at J, leaving 6 bases unmatched. The CDR3 region is CASSRGQGVLNIQYF. The CDR3 DNA reads TGTGCCAGCAGCCGGGGACAGGGGGTGCTAAACATTCAGTACTTC.

The J gene is TRBJ2-2, the V gene TRBV30; D call uncertain. The germline V and J ends were trimmed by 3 bases and 6 bases, with 17 bases remaining between them. CDR1 and CDR2 (germline): GTSNPN, SVGIG (reference sequence). The CDR3 has 15 residues. The CDR3 is CAWRQTRMDAGELFF. The DNA of the CDR3 is TGTGCCTGGAGACAGACCAGAATGGATGCCGGGGAGCTGTTTTTT.

This sequence joins TRBV6-8 and TRBJ2-5, with D tentatively TRBD1 or TRBD2 (5 bases each). The CDR3 spans 14 residues. Trimming took off 4 bases at V and 4 bases at J, with 13 bases between the two ends. The germline V gene has CDR1 MNHGY and CDR2 SAAAGT. CDR3 coding DNA: TGTGCCAGCAGTTTGAGGGGCCCGGGAGAGACCCAGTACTTC. Its translation: CASSLRGPGETQYF.

This clone was counted at least ten times. The V call is TRBV11-3, the J call TRBJ2-1; tentatively, D is TRBD1 or TRBD2 (7 bases each). The CDR3 runs to 15 residues. The germline gives CDR1 SGHNT, CDR2 YENEEA. Trimming removed 5 bases at V and 7 bases at J, with 18 bases between. The CDR3 protein is CASSTDPRGGNEQFF. As DNA, the CDR3 is TGTGCCAGCAGCACTGACCCCAGGGGGGGGAATGAGCAGTTCTTC.

The genes are TRBV6-8 and TRBJ2-7, with D unresolved. With 2 bases removed from V and 0 bases from J, the gap between germline ends came to 11 bases. The germline V gene encodes CDR1 MNHGY and CDR2 SAAAGT. This CDR3 region has 15 residues. CDR3 DNA sequence: TGTGCCAGCAGTTACAGCCCTACCAGCTCCTACGAGCAGTACTTC. Its protein product is CASSYSPTSSYEQYF.

This clone was seen only a few times. V usage is TRBV6-8 and J usage is TRBJ2-7; maybe TRBD2 (6 bases). V was clipped by 2 bases and J by 0 bases, with 11 bases between them. Germline lookup yields CDR1 MNHGY and CDR2 SAAAGT. This CDR3 region has 15 residues. The DNA for the CDR3 is TGTGCCAGCAGTTACCCTCGGGAGATCTCCTACGAGCAGTACTTC. The encoded protein is CASSYPREISYEQYF.

This clone has a count of ten or more. The V call is TRBV9, the J call TRBJ1-2, with TRBD1 as a possible D gene (6 bases). V lost 4 bases to trimming and J lost 2 bases, with 27 bases between them. CDR3 length equals 19 residues. Per the germline V gene, CDR1 is SGDLS and CDR2 is YYNGEE. The CDR3 DNA is TGTGCCAGCAGCCCCACATGGGGGGTGGACAGTCGGGGCAACTATGGCTACACCTTC. It codes for CASSPTWGVDSRGNYGYTF.

This clone is hyperexpanded in the sample. The chain employs TRBV23-1 and TRBJ1-5; D is unclear. TRBV23-1 is assigned to the ORF class and has an uncertain function. Trimming cost V 2 bases and J 4 bases, with 15 bases left between them. The CDR3 spans 16 residues. The CDR3 DNA is TGCGCCAGCAGTCAAACCATTTGTACTAGGAATCAGCCCCAGCATTTT. Translated, it gives CASSQTICTRNQPQHF.

The V and J genes are TRBV5-1 and TRBJ1-4; D is undetermined. V shed 0 bases and J shed 4 bases, with 7 bases lying between them. Per germline, CDR1 SGHRS and CDR2 YFSETQ. CDR3 length: 14 amino acids. The CDR3 DNA sequence: TGCGCCAGCAGCTTGGAATTGGGTAATGAAAAACTGTTTTTT. Its translation is CASSLELGNEKLFF.

This clone turned up a few times. The V gene is TRBV6-8, the J gene TRBJ2-4, with D hard to call. V gave up 6 bases and J gave up 0 bases, with 6 bases separating them. Germline V lookup: CDR1 MNHGY, CDR2 SAAAGT. There are 13 residues in the CDR3. This CDR3 is CASSPIAKNIQYF. The CDR3 region has the DNA TGTGCCAGCAGCCCCATAGCCAAAAACATTCAGTACTTC.

This clone was seen only a few times. The genes are TRBV6-8 and TRBJ2-3; 9 bases fit TRBD2. CDR3 length: 12 amino acids. Germline V gene lookup returns CDR1 MNHGY and CDR2 SAAAGT. The junction had 3 bases not matched to a gene; V was cut back by 8 bases and J by 6 bases. CDR3 nucleotides: TGTGCCAGCGGGACTAGCTCCGATACGCAGTATTTT. It specifies CASGTSSDTQYF.

The chain employs TRBV9 and TRBJ1-4; no definite D call. Germline CDR1 is SGDLS and CDR2 is YYNGEE. The V end lost 3 bases, the J end lost 5 bases, and 8 bases lay between the germline ends. This CDR3 comprises 13 residues. The CDR3, as DNA: TGTGCCAGCAGCGCCTCGGGGAATGAAAAACTGTTTTTT. This sequence encodes CASSASGNEKLFF.

There are many counts of this clone. J is TRBJ2-1 and V is TRBV11-3; TRBD1 matches at 7 bases. CDR3 length equals 14 residues. The germline V gene encodes CDR1 SGHNT and CDR2 YENEEA. V shed 5 bases, J shed 9 bases, and the junction held 10 bases outside the gene matches. CDR3 DNA: TGTGCCAGCAGCCTTACGACAGGGCTAGGTGAGCAGTTCTTC. Translation: CASSLTTGLGEQFF. Complete variable domain (other parts from reference TRBV11-3 and TRBJ2-1): EAGVVQSPRYKIIEKKQPVAFWCNPISGHNTLYWYLQNLGQGPELLIRYENEEAVDDSQLPKDRFSAERLKGVDSTLKIQPAELGDSAVYLCASSLTTGLGEQFFGPGTRLTVL.

This clone came up many times. The V and J genes are TRBV7-6 and TRBJ2-2; 7 bases agree with TRBD2. The V gene's germline CDR1 is SGHVS and CDR2 FNYEAQ. The CDR3 is 15 amino acids. The V and J ends lost 5 bases and 3 bases, in that order; junction bases with no gene match: 6. The CDR3 sequence is CASSPFRGDTGELFF. The CDR3 nucleotides read TGTGCCAGCAGCCCCTTTCGGGGGGACACCGGGGAGCTGTTTTTT.

The chain has TRBV30 and TRBJ1-1, with D perhaps TRBD1 (5 bases). This CDR3 is 11 amino acids long. V was clipped by 4 bases and J by 4 bases, with 7 bases between them. Germline assignment: CDR1 GTSNPN and CDR2 SVGIG (reference sequence). The CDR3 loop reads CAWTGSTEAFF. CDR3 DNA sequence: TGTGCCTGGACAGGGAGCACTGAAGCTTTCTTT. Drawing the rest from reference TRBV30 and TRBJ1-1, the complete variable domain is SQTIHQWPATLVQPVGSPLSLECTVEGTSNPNLYWYRQAAGRGLQLLFYSVGIGQISSEVPQNLSASRPQDRQFILSSKKLLLSDSGFYLCAWTGSTEAFFGQGTRLTVV.

The table lists this clone with a few counts. This rearrangement joins TRBV16 to TRBJ1-1; the D is unclear. The CDR3 sequence is 16 residues long. The V end lost 0 bases, the J end lost 6 bases, and 17 bases lay between the germline ends. Per germline, CDR1 KGHSY and CDR2 FQNENV. The CDR3 DNA follows: TGTGCCAGCAGCCAATCGGCTTCGATAGTATCGGCTGAAGCTTTCTTT. Translation gives CASSQSASIVSAEAFF. Full variable domain (missing parts from reference TRBV16 and TRBJ1-1): GEEVAQTPKHLVRGEGQKAKLYCAPIKGHSYVFWYQQVLKNEFKFLISFQNENVFDETGMPKERFSAKCLPNSPCSLEIQATKLEDSAVYFCASSQSASIVSAEAFFGQGTRLTVV.

Points on this clone: With the read ending 1 residue before the CDR3 end, the germline J gene is used to fill in that end. The chain links TRBV6-1 to TRBJ2-7; D could derive from TRBD1 or TRBD2 (5 bases each). The ends were cut back, 0 bases at V and 4 bases at J, with 13 bases in the middle. Germline V gives CDR1 MNHNS, CDR2 SASEGT. The CDR3 is made up of 15 amino acids. The CDR3 loop is CASSEAAGRIYEQYF. Partial CDR3 DNA: TGTGCCAGCAGTGAAGCAGCAGGGAGAATATACGAGCAGTAC.

The V call is TRBV6-8, the J call TRBJ1-3; 7 nucleotides align to TRBD1. Germline CDR1 and CDR2: MNHGY and SAAAGT. The trim removed 4 bases at V and 4 bases at J, leaving 16 bases unmatched. This CDR3 comprises 18 residues. Here the CDR3 reads CASSSLSTGTARGNTIYF. As DNA, the CDR3 is TGTGCCAGCAGTTCCCTCTCGACTGGGACAGCGAGGGGAAACACCATATATTTT.

This clone has only a few counts. The chain employs TRBV11-3 and TRBJ2-1, with no clear D. Germline CDR1 is SGHNT and CDR2 is YENEEA. This CDR3 is built from 15 residues. The V and J ends lost 5 bases and 3 bases respectively, with 14 bases between them. CDR3 in amino acids: CASSDSLDNYNEQFF. The CDR3 region has the DNA TGTGCCAGCAGCGATTCCCTTGACAACTACAATGAGCAGTTCTTC.

This clone was counted between two and nine times. This chain links TRBV11-3 with TRBJ2-4; D gene ambiguous. This CDR3 has 16 amino acids. The V gene's germline CDR1 is SGHNT and CDR2 YENEEA. The ends were cut back, 5 bases at V and 1 base at J, with 15 bases in the middle. CDR3 bases: TGTGCCAGCAGCCCAATTGGTCCGGTGGCCAAAAACATTCAGTACTTC. Translated, it gives CASSPIGPVAKNIQYF.

The sample holds a few counts of this clone. The chain combines TRBV9 with TRBJ2-2; D is unresolved. Deletions cut 4 bases from V and 6 bases from J, with 13 bases between. Germline V gene lookup returns CDR1 SGDLS and CDR2 YYNGEE. This CDR3 region has 14 residues. This CDR3 reads CASSTYYGAGELFF. The CDR3 DNA sequence: TGTGCCAGCAGCACTTATTATGGGGCCGGGGAGCTGTTTTTT.

By sample share, this clone is medium-sized. This chain links TRBV6-8 with TRBJ1-1; D gene unclear. CDR1 is MNHGY, CDR2 SAAAGT, per germline. The CDR3 has 14 amino acids. V lost 5 bases, J lost 0 bases, and 10 bases lay in between. The CDR3 region is CASSAPGLNTEAFF. The CDR3 coding sequence is TGTGCCAGCAGTGCGCCAGGTCTGAACACTGAAGCTTTCTTT.

The chain couples TRBV19 to TRBJ2-2; D remains ambiguous. Trimming pared 9 bases from V and 1 base from J, leaving 9 bases between. This CDR3 has 13 amino acids. The germline CDR1 and CDR2 sequences are LNHDA and SQIVND (reference sequence). The CDR3 DNA reads as TGTGCCAGCGGACGATGGAACACCGGGGAGCTGTTTTTT. As protein: CASGRWNTGELFF. The variable domain in full, with the rest retrieved from reference TRBV19 and TRBJ2-2, is DGGITQSPKYLFRKEGQNVTLSCEQNLNHDAMYWYRQDPGQGLRLIYYSQIVNDFQKGDIAEGYSVSREKKESFPLTVTSAQKNPTAFYLCASGRWNTGELFFGEGSRLTVL.

The rearrangement links TRBV6-8 to TRBJ1-6; a weak D match, TRBD1 (6 bases). Deletions cut 6 bases from V and 8 bases from J, with 11 bases between. There are 13 residues in the CDR3. CDR1 is MNHGY and CDR2 is SAAAGT in the germline V gene. CDR3 coding DNA: TGTGCCAGCAGCCAAAGGACAGATTCACCCCTCCACTTT. It specifies CASSQRTDSPLHF.

V is TRBV19 and J is TRBJ2-3, with D unresolved. CDR1 and CDR2 from the germline V gene are LNHDA and SQIVND (reference sequence). Between the trimmed V and J ends, which lost 3 bases and 6 bases, there was a span of 13 bases. The CDR3 is made up of 14 amino acids. The CDR3: CASSIGFLTDTQYF. CDR3 DNA: TGTGCCAGTAGTATCGGCTTCTTGACGGATACGCAGTATTTT.

This clone appeared many times. V is TRBV11-3 and J is TRBJ2-3; 11 bases map to TRBD2. Germline V lookup: CDR1 SGHNT, CDR2 YENEEA. V trimming: 5 bases; J trimming: 1 base; junction bases outside the gene matches: 5. This CDR3 spans 16 amino acids. The CDR3 reads CASSQLSGGGTDTQYF. The CDR3 DNA follows: TGTGCCAGCAGCCAGCTTAGCGGGGGGGGCACAGATACGCAGTATTTT.

V gene TRBV19 combines with J gene TRBJ1-6; D is ambiguous. Germline V gives CDR1 LNHDA, CDR2 SQIVND (reference sequence). Trimming took 3 bases from V and 6 from J, leaving 9 bases between them. This CDR3 is built from 14 residues. CDR3: CASSMREFNSPLHF. The CDR3 DNA is TGTGCCAGTAGTATGAGGGAGTTTAATTCACCCCTCCACTTT.

The rearrangement links TRBV5-1 to TRBJ2-7, with D hard to call. The CDR3 has 14 amino acids. Trimming took 0 bases from V and 6 from J, leaving 13 bases between them. Germline V gene lookup returns CDR1 SGHRS and CDR2 YFSETQ. In DNA, the CDR3 is TGCGCCAGCAGCTTGGGCCAGCCTACAACCGAGCAGTACTTC. Amino acids: CASSLGQPTTEQYF.

This clone has ten or more counts. This rearrangement joins TRBV11-3 to TRBJ2-2; 8 positions match TRBD2. Germline CDR1 and CDR2: SGHNT and YENEEA. The CDR3 is 16 residues long. The V segment lost 5 bases and the J segment 6 bases; nucleotides outside the gene matches: 11. The CDR3 spells CASSPFSGGPAGELFF. The CDR3 bases are TGTGCCAGCAGCCCTTTTTCGGGGGGGCCCGCCGGGGAGCTGTTTTTT.